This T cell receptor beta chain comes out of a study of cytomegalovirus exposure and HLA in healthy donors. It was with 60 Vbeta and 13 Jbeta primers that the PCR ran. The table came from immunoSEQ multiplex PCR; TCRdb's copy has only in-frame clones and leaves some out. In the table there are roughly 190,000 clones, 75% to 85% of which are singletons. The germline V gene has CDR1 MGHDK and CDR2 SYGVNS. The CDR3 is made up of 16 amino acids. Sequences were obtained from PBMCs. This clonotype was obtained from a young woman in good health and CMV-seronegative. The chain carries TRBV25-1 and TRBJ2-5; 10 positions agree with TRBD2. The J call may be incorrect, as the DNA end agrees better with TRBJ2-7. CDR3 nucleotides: TGTGCCAGCAGTGAATATGCAGGACTAGCGGAAAACGAGCAGTACTTC. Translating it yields CASSEYAGLAENEQYF.